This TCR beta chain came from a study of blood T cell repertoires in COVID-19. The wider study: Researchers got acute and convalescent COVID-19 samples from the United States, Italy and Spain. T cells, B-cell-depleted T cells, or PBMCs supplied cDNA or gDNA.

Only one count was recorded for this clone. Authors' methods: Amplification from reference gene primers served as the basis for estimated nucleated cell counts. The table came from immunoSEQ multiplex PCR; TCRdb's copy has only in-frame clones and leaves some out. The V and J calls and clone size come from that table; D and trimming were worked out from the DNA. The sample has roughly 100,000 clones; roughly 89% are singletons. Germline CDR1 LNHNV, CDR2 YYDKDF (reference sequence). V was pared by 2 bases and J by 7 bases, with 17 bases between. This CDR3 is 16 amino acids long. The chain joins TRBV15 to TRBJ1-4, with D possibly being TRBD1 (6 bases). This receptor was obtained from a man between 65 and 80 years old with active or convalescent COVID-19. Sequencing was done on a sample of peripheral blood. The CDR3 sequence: CATSRPSQGGGEKLFF. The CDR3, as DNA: TGTGCCACCAGCAGACCTTCACAGGGCGGAGGTGAAAAACTGTTTTTT.